This entry lists 22 T cell receptor beta chains sequenced from one sample in a study of cytomegalovirus exposure and HLA in healthy donors. Primers for the PCR totalled 60 Vbeta and 13 Jbeta. TCRdb keeps only in-frame clones here, not all; method: immunoSEQ multiplex PCR. The sample includes 150,000 to 200,000 clones, around four fifths of them seen just once. Sequenced sample: PBMCs. These receptors were collected from a man in his forties or fifties in good health and CMV-seropositive.

This sequence joins TRBV7-3 and TRBJ1-1; TRBD1 matches 7 bases. Germline trimming cut 5 bases from V and 1 base from J; bases unmatched to any gene: 1. CDR3 length: 13 residues. Germline loops: CDR1 SGHTA, CDR2 FQGTGA. The CDR3 DNA reads as TGTGCCAGCAGCCGGGACAGGAACACTGAAGCTTTCTTT. As protein: CASSRDRNTEAFF.

The rearrangement uses TRBV27 and TRBJ1-5, with 10 bases identical to TRBD1. CDR1 is MNHEY, CDR2 SMNVEV, per germline (reference sequence). The CDR3 is made up of 18 amino acids. Trimming cost V 2 bases and J 0 bases; bases outside gene matches: 7. The CDR3 sequence is CASSLRGDRGYSNQPQHF. The CDR3 DNA follows: TGTGCCAGCAGTTTAAGGGGGGACAGGGGATATAGCAATCAGCCCCAGCATTTT.

The chain uses TRBV5-4 and TRBJ1-3; 8 bases align to TRBD1. The germline gives CDR1 SGHNT, CDR2 YYREEE (reference sequence). This CDR3 has 15 amino acids. V dropped 3 bases and J dropped 2; count of bases not matched to a gene: 4. The CDR3 sequence: CASSSNRGTGNTIYF. The CDR3 DNA is TGTGCCAGCAGCTCAAACAGGGGGACTGGAAACACCATATATTTT.

The chain has TRBV9 and TRBJ1-5; 9 bases map to TRBD1. With 0 bases clipped from V and 2 bases from J, the junction kept 0 bases outside the gene matches. This CDR3 has 15 amino acids. CDR1 and CDR2 from the germline V gene are SGDLS and YYNGEE. The CDR3 spells CASSVGDRGNQPQHF. The CDR3 coding sequence is TGTGCCAGCAGCGTAGGGGACAGGGGCAATCAGCCCCAGCATTTT.

The genes are TRBV2 and TRBJ2-7; tentatively, D is TRBD1 (5 bases). There are 13 residues in the CDR3. In germline, CDR1 is SNHLY, CDR2 FYNNEI. Trimming removed 4 bases from V and 0 bases from J, with 7 bases in between. CDR3 in DNA: TGTGCCAGCAGTGGGGGCATCTCCTACGAGCAGTACTTC. Translated: CASSGGISYEQYF.

The CDR3 nucleotides read TGTGCCTGGAGTCAGGGGCGTTTCTACGAGCAGTACTTC. Translating it yields CAWSQGRFYEQYF. The V gene is TRBV30, the J gene TRBJ2-7; a weak D match, TRBD1 (6 bases). Trimming removed 2 bases from V and 3 bases from J, with 11 bases in between. In germline, CDR1 is GTSNPN, CDR2 SVGIG (reference sequence). The CDR3 loop spans 13 amino acids.

This clone has just a few counts. Written as DNA, the CDR3 is TGCGCCAGCAGCTCGGACGTACAGGGGGGATACGAGCAGTACTTC. This translates into CASSSDVQGGYEQYF. V and J are TRBV5-1 and TRBJ2-7, with TRBD1 matching 8 bases. The germline V gene has CDR1 SGHRS and CDR2 YFSETQ. The ends lost 3 bases at V and 4 bases at J; junction bases unmatched: 9. The CDR3 length is 15 residues. The variable domain in full, completed from reference TRBV5-1 and TRBJ2-7, reads KAGVTQTPRYLIKTRGQQVTLSCSPISGHRSVSWYQQTPGQGLQFLFEYFSETQRNKGNFPGRFSGRQFSNSRSEMNVSTLELGDSALYLCASSSDVQGGYEQYFGPGTRLTVT.

This chain uses TRBV5-4 with TRBJ1-4; TRBD1 matches at 10 bases. J gave up 5 bases and V 4 bases, and 5 bases lay outside the gene matches. CDR1 and CDR2 (germline): SGHNT, YYREEE (reference sequence). This CDR3 comprises 15 residues. The CDR3 loop is CASSGGTGANEKLFF. CDR3 nucleotides: TGTGCCAGCAGCGGTGGGACAGGGGCAAATGAAAAACTGTTTTTT.

The V gene is TRBV28, the J gene TRBJ1-1, with D possibly being TRBD1 (6 bases). This CDR3 is built from 17 residues. CDR1 and CDR2 (germline): MDHEN, SYDVKM. V shed 3 bases and J shed 0 bases, with 17 bases lying between them. The CDR3 nucleotides are TGTGCCAGCAGTTTGCCGGGGGGCGACGACTTGAACACTGAAGCTTTCTTT. Its protein is CASSLPGGDDLNTEAFF.

A single count supports this clone. The gene calls are TRBV7-8 and TRBJ1-2, with 8 bases lining up with TRBD1. Germline V gives CDR1 SGHVS, CDR2 FQNEAQ. V lost 5 bases and J lost 7; bases outside the gene matches: 15. This CDR3 has 16 residues. The CDR3 DNA is TGTGCCAGCAGCCCGATCCTTAAACAGGGGGAGGGTGGCTACACCTTC. Its translation is CASSPILKQGEGGYTF.

The chain employs TRBV27 and TRBJ1-1, with D maybe TRBD1 (5 bases). This CDR3 region has 14 residues. Germline V gene data show CDR1 as MNHEY and CDR2 as SMNVEV (reference sequence). Between the trimmed V and J ends, which lost 5 bases and 5 bases, there was a span of 15 bases. The CDR3, as DNA: TGTGCCAGCAGTCTAATCTCCGGGGGTACTGAAGCTTTCTTT. Amino acid sequence: CASSLISGGTEAFF.

The chain employs TRBV12-5 and TRBJ2-4; the D is unclear. From germline, CDR1 is LGHNT and CDR2 FRNRAP. There are 16 residues in the CDR3. Trimming took 6 bases from V and 0 from J, leaving 15 bases between them. DNA of the CDR3: TGTGCTAGTGGCCCTCTCGGTAGCCTAGCCAAAAACATTCAGTACTTC. This gives the protein CASGPLGSLAKNIQYF.

The genes are TRBV30 and TRBJ2-2; the match to TRBD1 covers 9 bases. The V segment lost 0 bases and the J segment 7 bases; nucleotides outside the gene matches: 3. Germline assignment: CDR1 GTSNPN and CDR2 SVGIG (reference sequence). The CDR3 has 14 amino acids. The CDR3 region has the DNA TGTGCCTGGAGTGTACAGGGGGCTTACGGGGAGCTGTTTTTT. Translating it yields CAWSVQGAYGELFF.

This clone occurred a few times. J is TRBJ2-7 and V is TRBV28; the match to TRBD2 covers 9 bases. The CDR3 extends over 14 amino acids. The germline CDR1 and CDR2 sequences are MDHEN and SYDVKM. V shed 6 bases and J 1 base; nucleotides not matched to a gene: 4. CDR3 sequence (DNA): TGTGCCAGCAGCGGGACTAGCCGTTCCTACGAGCAGTACTTC. Translation gives CASSGTSRSYEQYF.

The V call is TRBV10-3, the J call TRBJ1-1, with 8 bases matching TRBD1. Trimming took 10 bases from V and 8 from J; bases not matched to a gene: 15. The CDR3 has 14 amino acids. Per germline, CDR1 ENHRY and CDR2 SYGVKD. The CDR3 spells CATTVSGGGSEAFF. The CDR3 region has the DNA TGTGCCACCACTGTTTCAGGGGGCGGGTCGGAAGCTTTCTTT.

The genes are TRBV10-2 and TRBJ2-5; TRBD2 matches at 9 bases. CDR1 WSHSY and CDR2 SAAADI come from the germline V gene. Trimming at V came to 8 bases and at J to 3 bases, leaving 10 bases not matched to a gene. This CDR3 has 15 residues. The CDR3 spells CASHQPLAGEETQYF. The CDR3 DNA sequence: TGCGCCAGCCACCAACCTTTAGCGGGAGAAGAGACCCAGTACTTC.

This clone occurred a few times. The junction shows a germline mismatch at one end, possibly a read error. This sample also contains other DNA sequences that code for the same CDR3. V is TRBV19 and J is TRBJ2-7; 8 bases match TRBD2. The CDR3 loop spans 14 amino acids. The germline CDR1 and CDR2 sequences are LNHDA and SQIVND (reference sequence). The CDR3 loop reads CASSIAGRDYEQYF. The CDR3 DNA reads as TGTGCCAGTAGCATAGCGGGAAGGGACTACGAGCAGTACTTC. The variable domain in full, completed from reference TRBV19 and TRBJ2-7, reads DGGITQSPKYLFRKEGQNVTLSCEQNLNHDAMYWYRQDPGQGLRLIYYSQIVNDFQKGDIAEGYSVSREKKESFPLTVTSAQKNPTAFYLCASSIAGRDYEQYFGPGTRLTVT.

The rearrangement links TRBV19 to TRBJ1-1; TRBD1 matches at 7 bases. Germline trimming cut 3 bases from V and 4 bases from J; bases unmatched to any gene: 2. The CDR3 runs to 13 residues. Germline V CDR1 and CDR2: LNHDA, SQIVND (reference sequence). CDR3 amino acids: CASSMGQITEAFF. The CDR3 bases are TGTGCCAGTAGTATGGGACAGATCACTGAAGCTTTCTTT.

V gene TRBV5-1 combines with J gene TRBJ1-6; D might be TRBD1 (6 bases). Germline V gives CDR1 SGHRS, CDR2 YFSETQ. This CDR3 region has 14 residues. V was shortened by 5 bases and J by 6 bases, with 12 bases between the two germline ends. The DNA of the CDR3 is TGCGCCAGCAGTCTAGGACAGACTAATTCACCCCTCCACTTT. This gives the protein CASSLGQTNSPLHF. Based on the CDR3 plus reference TRBV5-1 and TRBJ1-6, the full variable domain is KAGVTQTPRYLIKTRGQQVTLSCSPISGHRSVSWYQQTPGQGLQFLFEYFSETQRNKGNFPGRFSGRQFSNSRSEMNVSTLELGDSALYLCASSLGQTNSPLHFGNGTRLTVT.

The chain uses TRBV28 and TRBJ1-5; D possibly corresponds to TRBD1 (5 bases). Germline V gene sequence: CDR1 MDHEN, CDR2 SYDVKM. Trimming pared 2 bases from V and 4 bases from J, leaving 9 bases between. The CDR3 sequence is 14 residues long. The CDR3 sequence: CASSLEGTNQPQHF. The DNA of the CDR3 is TGTGCCAGCAGTTTAGAAGGGACTAATCAGCCCCAGCATTTT.

The genes are TRBV5-4 and TRBJ2-1; D remains unclear. CDR3 length equals 12 residues. The germline CDR1 and CDR2 sequences are SGHNT and YYREEE (reference sequence). The V end was cut by 4 bases, the J end by 3 bases, with 5 bases between. The CDR3 nucleotides are TGTGCCAGCAGCCTAAGCTACAATGAGCAGTTCTTC. Translating it yields CASSLSYNEQFF.

This clone was observed once. This chain connects TRBV5-1 to TRBJ2-7; 10 bases line up with TRBD2. V gave up 0 bases and J gave up 7 bases; unmatched junction bases: 7. CDR1 is SGHRS and CDR2 is YFSETQ in the germline V gene. CDR3 size: 15 residues. The CDR3 DNA reads as TGCGCCAGCAGCTTGGAGGCTAGCGGGAGTGGTGAGCAGTACTTC. This sequence encodes CASSLEASGSGEQYF.